The clone carrying this T cell receptor beta chain was observed a single time. CDR3 length equals 17 residues. CDR1 and CDR2 (germline): SGHTA, FQGNSA. This entry belongs to a study of immune characterization of retroperitoneal liposarcoma. TCRdb processed the PCR reads anew with MiXCR; each CDR3 protein has one entry. The table lists some 1,500 distinct CDR3 sequences, approximately 45% of them singletons, with approximately 19% in the top ten. This sequence joins TRBV7-2 and TRBJ2-5; possible D gene TRBD2, 5 bases. Judging by the DNA end, TRBJ2-1 fits better; the J call may be wrong. The receptor's source is a female donor with retroperitoneal liposarcoma. Sequencing was carried out using tumor tissue. CDR3 residues: CASSSLPGSTNQETQFF. In DNA, the CDR3 is TGTGCCAGCAGCTCACTCCCCGGGTCGACTAACCAAGAGACCCAGTTCTTC.